This paragraph reports one T cell receptor (beta chain). Produced via immunoSEQ multiplex PCR; TCRdb's table is partial and in-frame only. The table lists approximately 90,000 clones, approximately 86% of them singletons. This specimen comes from a study of blood T cell repertoires in COVID-19. Study background: The analysed material was cDNA or gDNA that came from T cells, B-cell-depleted T cells, or PBMCs.

This CDR3 has 13 residues. Trimming removed 4 bases at V and 4 bases at J, with 11 bases between. CDR1 is SGHNT, CDR2 YYREEE, per germline (reference sequence). Sequencing used peripheral blood. V is TRBV5-4 and J is TRBJ1-1; a possible D gene is TRBD1 (5 bases). This receptor was obtained from a man older than 75 with active or convalescent COVID-19. The CDR3 protein is CASSPQGGTEAFF. DNA of the CDR3: TGTGCCAGCAGCCCTCAGGGTGGCACTGAAGCTTTCTTT.